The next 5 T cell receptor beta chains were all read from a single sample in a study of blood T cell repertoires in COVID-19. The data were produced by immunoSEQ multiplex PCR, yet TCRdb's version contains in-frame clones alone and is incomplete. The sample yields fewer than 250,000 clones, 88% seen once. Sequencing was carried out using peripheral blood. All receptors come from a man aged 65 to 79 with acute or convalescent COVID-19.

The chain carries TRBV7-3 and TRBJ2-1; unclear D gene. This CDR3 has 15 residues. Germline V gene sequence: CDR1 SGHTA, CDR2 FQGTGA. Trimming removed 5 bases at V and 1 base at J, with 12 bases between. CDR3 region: CASSAAGQSYNEQFF. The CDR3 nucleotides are TGTGCCAGCAGCGCCGCAGGTCAGTCCTACAATGAGCAGTTCTTC.

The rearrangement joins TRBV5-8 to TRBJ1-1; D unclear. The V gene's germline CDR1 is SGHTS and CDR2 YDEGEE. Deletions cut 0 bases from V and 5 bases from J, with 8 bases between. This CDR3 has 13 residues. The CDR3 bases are TGTGCCAGCAGCTTGGCCTCGGGAACTGAAGCTTTCTTT. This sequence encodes CASSLASGTEAFF.

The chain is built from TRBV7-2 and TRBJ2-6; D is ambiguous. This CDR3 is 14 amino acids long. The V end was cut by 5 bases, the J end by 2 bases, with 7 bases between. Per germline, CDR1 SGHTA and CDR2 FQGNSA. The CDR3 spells CASSPNTGANVLTF. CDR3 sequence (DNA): TGTGCCAGCAGCCCTAATACTGGGGCCAACGTCCTGACTTTC.

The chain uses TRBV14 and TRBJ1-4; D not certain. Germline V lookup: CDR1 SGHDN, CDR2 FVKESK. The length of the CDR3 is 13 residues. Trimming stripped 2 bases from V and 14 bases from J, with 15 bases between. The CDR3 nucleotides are TGTGCCAGCAGCCAAACAACCCGGGTACGCCTGTTTTTT. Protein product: CASSQTTRVRLFF.

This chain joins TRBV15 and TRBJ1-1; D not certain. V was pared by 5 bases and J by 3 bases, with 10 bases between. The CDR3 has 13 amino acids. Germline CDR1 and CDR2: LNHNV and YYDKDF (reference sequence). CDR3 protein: CATSPLPDTEAFF. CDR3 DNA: TGTGCCACCAGCCCCTTGCCGGACACTGAAGCTTTCTTT. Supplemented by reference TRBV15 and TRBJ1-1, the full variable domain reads DAMVIQNPRYQVTQFGKPVTLSCSQTLNHNVMYWYQQKSSQAPKLLFHYYDKDFNNEADTPDNFQSRRPNTSFCFLDIRSPGLGDTAMYLCATSPLPDTEAFFGQGTRLTVV.